This TCR beta chain was identified in a study of T cell responses to AZD1222 COVID-19 vaccine. As regards this clone: The antigen remains unidentified.

Researchers grouped second doses given at about 4 or about 12 weeks into one pool. Measured with immunoSEQ multiplex PCR; TCRdb has only the in-frame clones, and not every one. Of about 140,000 clones listed, more than 75% are singletons. Study results and caveats: At baseline, just a handful of AZD1222 recipients tested seropositive. Unmutated variant regions reportedly attract nearly half of all spike-specific TCRs.

This clonotype originated in an adult who received the AZD1222 COVID-19 vaccine. The material sequenced was peripheral blood, taken 28 days after the second AZD1222 dose.

The CDR3 reads CASSLGQGPYEKLFF. CDR3 sequence (DNA): TGTGCCAGCAGCCTAGGACAGGGGCCGTATGAAAAACTGTTTTTT. The genes are TRBV7-9 and TRBJ1-4; 9 bases are shared with TRBD1. Germline CDR1 is SEHNR and CDR2 is FQNEAQ (reference sequence). The CDR3 spans 15 residues. V lost 5 bases to trimming and J lost 6 bases; unmatched junction nucleotides: 7.